Each of the 24 T cell receptor beta chains below was sequenced from the same sample in a study of regulatory T cells in long-lasting Graves disease. Time point in this sample: newly diagnosed GD, antithyroid drugs for less than 3 months. PBMC-extracted RNA yielded the TCR library. The authors built TCR beta libraries using iRepertoire HTBI primers and Arm-PCR of CDR3 regions. One entry per CDR3 protein, called by TCRdb with MiXCR from the multiplex PCR reads. Of 450,000 to 500,000 distinct CDR3 sequences listed, about a sixth are singletons. The data also belong to a second study, concerning T cells in Graves' hyperthyroidism and ophthalmopathy.

The sample was peripheral blood mononuclear cells (PBMCs), taken at new diagnosis, from a patient treated with antithyroid drugs. The receptor set was obtained from a man aged 35 to 55 with Graves disease.

Points on this clonotype: One end of the junction varies from germline; a read error may be responsible. V is TRBV5-6 and J is TRBJ2-7; 8 bases fit TRBD1. The CDR3 consists of 14 residues. Germline values: CDR1 SGHDT, CDR2 YYEEEE. CDR3 DNA sequence: TGTGCCGGCAGCTTGGCAGGGGGCCGCTACGAGCAGTACTTC. Amino acids: CAGSLAGGRYEQYF.

This clonotype was detected many times. This rearrangement joins TRBV12-3 or TRBV12-4 to TRBJ1-3; 9 nucleotides agree with TRBD1. The CDR3 contains 15 residues. The trim removed 6 bases at V and 2 bases at J, leaving 5 bases unmatched. The chain's CDR3 is CASSAGQGAGNTIYF. In DNA, the CDR3 is TGTGCCAGCAGCGCGGGACAGGGCGCTGGAAACACCATATATTTT.

The sample holds many counts of this clonotype. The V gene is TRBV28, the J gene TRBJ2-5, with TRBD2 as a possible D gene (6 bases). The germline V and J ends were trimmed by 4 bases and 5 bases, with 14 bases remaining between them. Germline V lookup: CDR1 MDHEN, CDR2 SYDVKM. This CDR3 has 14 amino acids. CDR3 in amino acids: CASSSPAAGETQYF. The CDR3 DNA reads TGTGCCAGCAGTTCCCCAGCGGCGGGGGAGACCCAGTACTTC.

This clonotype was recorded at least ten times. The chain has TRBV28 and TRBJ2-7, with TRBD1 as a possible D gene (7 bases). This CDR3 is 16 amino acids long. Trimming removed 1 base from V and 0 bases from J, with 13 bases in between. CDR1 is MDHEN and CDR2 is SYDVKM in the germline V gene. CDR3 amino acids: CASSLLPGGSSYEQYF. Written as DNA, the CDR3 is TGTGCCAGCAGTTTATTACCAGGGGGGAGCTCCTACGAGCAGTACTTC.

In this sample, this clonotype turned up many times. The V gene is TRBV5-1, the J gene TRBJ2-7; a possible D gene is TRBD2 (6 bases). V was pared by 4 bases and J by 0 bases, with 14 bases between. CDR1 is SGHRS and CDR2 is YFSETQ in the germline V gene. This CDR3 has 15 amino acids. For the CDR3, the DNA is TGCGCCAGCAGCGGCGCTAGCGTCCCCTCCTACGAGCAGTACTTC. Its protein is CASSGASVPSYEQYF.

In regard to this clonotype: A much larger clone lies a single base off, so this may be a read error. The V gene is TRBV20-1, the J gene TRBJ2-1; D perhaps matches TRBD2 (6 bases). Germline lookup yields CDR1 DFQATT and CDR2 SNEGSKA (reference sequence). CDR3 length: 13 residues. V lost 6 bases and J 8 bases, leaving 17 bases between the germline ends. CDR3: CSAAAGRPYEQFF. The CDR3 DNA reads TGCAGTGCGGCGGCGGGAAGGCCTTATGAGCAGTTCTTC.

In its sample, this clonotype was seen a few times. CDR3 sequence: CASRQTGGYEQYF. The CDR3 DNA reads TGTGCCAGCCGACAAACAGGAGGGTACGAGCAGTACTTC. This sequence joins TRBV28 and TRBJ2-7, with D possibly TRBD2 on 6 matching bases. Looked up from germline, CDR1 is MDHEN and CDR2 is SYDVKM. The length of the CDR3 is 13 residues. V lost 8 bases, J lost 4 bases, and 15 bases lay in between.

For the CDR3, the DNA is TGTGCCATCAGTAGTATCTATGGCTACACCTTC. This translates into CAISSIYGYTF. The rearrangement uses TRBV10-3 and TRBJ1-2; D remains ambiguous. Germline V gene lookup returns CDR1 ENHRY and CDR2 SYGVKD. Trimming left V 5 bases short and J 4 bases short, with 5 bases between. The CDR3 totals 11 residues.

This clonotype has at least ten counts. The genes are TRBV24-1 and TRBJ2-1, with D maybe TRBD1 (6 bases). Germline loops: CDR1 KGHDR, CDR2 SFDVKD. CDR3 length: 16 residues. Trimming cost V 4 bases and J 4 bases, with 16 bases left between them. The CDR3 DNA follows: TGTGCCACCAGTGACCCACAGGGTGGATCATACAATGAGCAGTTCTTC. Its translation is CATSDPQGGSYNEQFF.

In its sample, this clonotype was seen a few times. V is TRBV29-1 and J is TRBJ2-5, with D tentatively TRBD2 (5 bases). V gave up 4 bases and J gave up 5 bases, with 11 bases separating them. This CDR3 contains 12 residues. The germline CDR1 and CDR2 sequences are SQVTM and ANQGSEA. The CDR3 here is CSVATKKETQYF. For the CDR3, the DNA is TGCAGCGTTGCGACTAAAAAGGAGACCCAGTACTTC.

This clonotype showed up many times. The chain couples TRBV6-1 to TRBJ1-1; D possibly corresponds to TRBD1 (5 bases). The CDR3 totals 19 residues. Germline CDR1 reads MNHNS; CDR2 reads SASEGT. The ends were cut back, 6 bases at V and 6 bases at J, with 32 bases in the middle. DNA for the CDR3: TGTGCCAGCAGGACAACTGAAAAGGGGTTTTGGGCCCTCAACGCTGAAGCTTTCTTT. It specifies CASRTTEKGFWALNAEAFF.

This clonotype came up a few times. The chain employs TRBV13 and TRBJ2-7, with D perhaps TRBD2 (5 bases). CDR1 is PRHDT and CDR2 is FYEKMQ in the germline V gene (reference sequence). V was clipped by 5 bases and J by 7 bases, with 15 bases between them. CDR3 length: 13 amino acids. The CDR3 DNA reads as TGTGCCAGCAGCGTTCATCCCTCGGGGGAGCAGTACTTC. This encodes CASSVHPSGEQYF. Filled out from reference TRBV13 and TRBJ2-7, the complete variable domain reads AAGVIQSPRHLIKEKRETATLKCYPIPRHDTVYWYQQGPGQDPQFLISFYEKMQSDKGSIPDRFSAQQFSDYHSELNMSSLELGDSALYFCASSVHPSGEQYFGPGTRLTVT.

This clonotype was counted many times. The chain recombines TRBV20-1 with TRBJ2-7; 7 positions match TRBD2. Looked up from germline, CDR1 is DFQATT and CDR2 is SNEGSKA (reference sequence). The CDR3 consists of 12 residues. The J segment lost 1 base and the V segment lost 3 bases, leaving 0 bases of the junction unmatched. CDR3 DNA: TGCAGTGCTAGGCGGGAGTCCTACGAGCAGTACTTC. The encoded protein is CSARRESYEQYF.

This clonotype has a count of ten or more. The chain links TRBV30 to TRBJ2-2, with TRBD2 matching over 7 bases. CDR3 length equals 16 residues. Germline V gives CDR1 GTSNPN, CDR2 SVGIG (reference sequence). V lost 4 bases, J lost 7 bases, and 15 bases stayed unmatched. CDR3 region: CAWIPPWGGPIGELFF. The CDR3 DNA is TGTGCCTGGATTCCCCCATGGGGAGGGCCGATCGGGGAGCTGTTTTTT.

For this clonotype: A much larger clone lies a single base off, so this may be a read error. The V call is TRBV5-1, the J call TRBJ1-2; D call uncertain. CDR1 and CDR2 from the germline V gene are SGHRS and YFSETQ. The V end was cut by 2 bases, the J end by 6 bases, with 11 bases between. The CDR3 extends over 13 amino acids. CDR3 nucleotide sequence: TGCGCCAGCAGCTTCGGTCGGAAAGATGGCTACACCTTC. Protein product: CASSFGRKDGYTF.

Only a few counts were recorded for this clonotype. The chain recombines TRBV9 with TRBJ1-2; possibly TRBD1 for D (6 bases). Deletions cut 0 bases from V and 3 bases from J, with 9 bases between. This CDR3 is 14 amino acids long. The V gene's germline CDR1 is SGDLS and CDR2 YYNGEE. The CDR3 sequence: CASSVAQGDYGYTF. The CDR3 DNA follows: TGTGCCAGCAGCGTAGCACAGGGCGACTATGGCTACACCTTC.

This clonotype was seen repeatedly, ten times or more. The gene calls are TRBV28 and TRBJ1-5; TRBD1 aligns across 7 bases. Germline values: CDR1 MDHEN, CDR2 SYDVKM. The junction had 5 bases not matched to a gene; V was cut back by 3 bases and J by 0 bases. The CDR3 runs to 16 residues. As DNA, the CDR3 is TGTGCCAGCAGTTTTCTGACAGGGTATAGCAATCAGCCCCAGCATTTT. Protein sequence: CASSFLTGYSNQPQHF.

In its sample, this clonotype was seen many times. The genes are TRBV28 and TRBJ2-1; 13 nucleotides align to TRBD2. The germline V gene encodes CDR1 MDHEN and CDR2 SYDVKM. V lost 5 bases and J lost 9; bases outside the gene matches: 7. This CDR3 has 15 amino acids. CDR3: CASSLLAGGPPEQFF. The CDR3 nucleotides are TGTGCCAGCAGTCTACTAGCGGGAGGGCCACCTGAGCAGTTCTTC.

The chain combines TRBV29-1 with TRBJ1-2; 9 bases agree with TRBD1. The germline V gene has CDR1 SQVTM and CDR2 ANQGSEA. This CDR3 has 14 amino acids. V was clipped by 5 bases and J by 4 bases; unmatched bases: 8. CDR3 sequence reads: CSVLGQGAGYGYTF. Here the CDR3 DNA reads TGCAGCGTTTTGGGACAGGGTGCGGGCTATGGCTACACCTTC.

This clonotype was recorded many times. The V and J genes are TRBV2 and TRBJ1-2; D may be TRBD1 (5 bases). The germline gives CDR1 SNHLY, CDR2 FYNNEI. V was trimmed by 6 bases and J by 0 bases, leaving 14 bases between them. The CDR3 covers 15 residues. The CDR3 region has the DNA TGTGCCAGCAGGGGGGAGGGACGGACTAACTATGGCTACACCTTC. Its protein product is CASRGEGRTNYGYTF.

This clonotype was detected many times. The chain is built from TRBV7-9 and TRBJ2-7, with D possibly called TRBD1 or TRBD2 (6 bases each). Trimming cost V 6 bases and J 2 bases, with 17 bases left between them. Germline loops: CDR1 SEHNR, CDR2 FQNEAQ (reference sequence). The CDR3 extends over 15 amino acids. The CDR3: CASSHGGFLPYEQYF. As DNA, the CDR3 is TGTGCCAGCAGTCACGGGGGCTTCCTTCCCTACGAGCAGTACTTC.

This clonotype was counted between two and nine times. The rearrangement links TRBV10-2 to TRBJ2-2; no clear D gene. The CDR3 has 14 residues. In germline, CDR1 is WSHSY, CDR2 SAAADI. V lost 7 bases, J lost 0 bases, and 9 bases lay in between. The CDR3 protein is CASIAGANTGELFF. DNA of the CDR3: TGCGCCAGCATAGCAGGAGCGAACACCGGGGAGCTGTTTTTT.

V and J are TRBV5-1 and TRBJ2-7; 7 bases fit TRBD2. The germline gives CDR1 SGHRS, CDR2 YFSETQ. This CDR3 comprises 15 residues. V shed 0 bases and J 3 bases; nucleotides not matched to a gene: 6. Here the CDR3 DNA reads TGCGCCAGCAGCTTGGAGTCTAGCGGAAACTACGAGCAGTACTTC. Its protein product is CASSLESSGNYEQYF. Supplemented by reference TRBV5-1 and TRBJ2-7, the full variable domain reads KAGVTQTPRYLIKTRGQQVTLSCSPISGHRSVSWYQQTPGQGLQFLFEYFSETQRNKGNFPGRFSGRQFSNSRSEMNVSTLELGDSALYLCASSLESSGNYEQYFGPGTRLTVT.

In this sample, this clonotype turned up many times. V usage is TRBV3-1 and J usage is TRBJ1-1; D uncertain. V was trimmed by 1 base and J by 0 bases, leaving 3 bases between them. Germline V gives CDR1 LGHDT, CDR2 YNNKEL (reference sequence). This CDR3 has 13 amino acids. DNA for the CDR3: TGTGCCAGCAGCCAAGCCCTGAACACTGAAGCTTTCTTT. It is translated as CASSQALNTEAFF.